This record looks at one T cell receptor beta chain sequence and its context. 60 Vbeta and 13 Jbeta primers were used in PCR. Libraries were prepared by immunoSEQ multiplex PCR; TCRdb keeps only in-frame clonotypes and omits some of them. The repertoire holds approximately 120,000 clones, with around 86% as singletons. This sample is drawn from a study of cytomegalovirus exposure and HLA in healthy donors. The CDR3 runs to 11 residues. Trimming shortened V by 4 bases and J by 5 bases, and 4 bases separated the two germline ends. CDR1 SGHRS and CDR2 YFSETQ come from the germline V gene. This TCR derives from a woman aged 25 to 45 in good health and CMV-seronegative. Sequenced input: PBMCs. The rearrangement uses TRBV5-1 and TRBJ2-1; no definite D call. CDR3 DNA: TGCGCCAGCAGCGAGAACAATGAGCAGTTCTTC. Its translation is CASSENNEQFF.